This T cell receptor beta chain was profiled in a study of T cell responses to AZD1222 COVID-19 vaccine. Libraries were prepared by immunoSEQ multiplex PCR; TCRdb keeps only in-frame clonotypes and omits some of them. The sample has around 59,000 clones; about 88% are singletons. The ends were cut back, 0 bases at V and 2 bases at J, with 11 bases in the middle. Per germline, CDR1 SGDLS and CDR2 YYNGEE. This CDR3 contains 15 residues. The J gene is TRBJ2-5, the V gene TRBV9, with D possibly being TRBD1 (5 bases). Specimen: peripheral blood, collected 28 days after the second AZD1222 dose. The receptor was derived from an adult who received the AZD1222 COVID-19 vaccine. The DNA for the CDR3 is TGTGCCAGCAGCGTAGTTCCAGGGATGCAAGAGACCCAGTACTTC. As protein: CASSVVPGMQETQYF.